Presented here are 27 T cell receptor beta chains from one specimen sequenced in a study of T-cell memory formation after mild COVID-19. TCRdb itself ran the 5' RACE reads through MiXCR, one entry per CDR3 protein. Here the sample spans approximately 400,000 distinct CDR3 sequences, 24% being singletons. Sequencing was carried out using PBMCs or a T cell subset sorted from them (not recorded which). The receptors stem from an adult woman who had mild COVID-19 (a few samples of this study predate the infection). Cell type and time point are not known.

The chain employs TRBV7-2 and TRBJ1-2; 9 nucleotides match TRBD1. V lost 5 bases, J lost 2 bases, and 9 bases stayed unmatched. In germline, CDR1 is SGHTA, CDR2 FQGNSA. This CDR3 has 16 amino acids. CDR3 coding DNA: TGTGCCAGCAGCCCCCGGGACAGGGCACCCAACTATGGCTACACCTTC. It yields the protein CASSPRDRAPNYGYTF.

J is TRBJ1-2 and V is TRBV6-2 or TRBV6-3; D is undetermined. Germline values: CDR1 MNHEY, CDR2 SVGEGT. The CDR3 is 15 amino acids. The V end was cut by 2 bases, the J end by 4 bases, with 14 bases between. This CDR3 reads CASSYPSLRFYGYTF. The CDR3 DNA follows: TGTGCCAGCAGTTACCCCTCGCTCAGGTTCTATGGCTACACCTTC.

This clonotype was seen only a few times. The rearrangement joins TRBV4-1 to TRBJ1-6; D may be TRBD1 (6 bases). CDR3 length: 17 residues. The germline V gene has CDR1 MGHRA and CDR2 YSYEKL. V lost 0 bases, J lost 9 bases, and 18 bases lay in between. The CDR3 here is CASSQDGRGSPGSPLHF. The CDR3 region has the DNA TGCGCCAGCAGCCAAGATGGCAGGGGAAGCCCCGGTTCACCCCTCCACTTT.

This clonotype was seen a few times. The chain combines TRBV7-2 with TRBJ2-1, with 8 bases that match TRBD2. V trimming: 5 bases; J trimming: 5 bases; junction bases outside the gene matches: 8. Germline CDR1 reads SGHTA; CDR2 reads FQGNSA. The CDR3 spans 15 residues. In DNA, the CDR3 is TGTGCCAGCAGCCCCAGCGGGAGTCTAAACAATGAGCAGTTCTTC. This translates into CASSPSGSLNNEQFF.

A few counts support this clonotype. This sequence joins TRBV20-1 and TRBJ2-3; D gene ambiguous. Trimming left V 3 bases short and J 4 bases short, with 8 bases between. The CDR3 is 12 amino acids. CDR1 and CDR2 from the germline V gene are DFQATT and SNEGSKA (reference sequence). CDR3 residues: CSASEAADTQYF. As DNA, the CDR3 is TGCAGTGCTAGTGAGGCGGCAGATACGCAGTATTTT.

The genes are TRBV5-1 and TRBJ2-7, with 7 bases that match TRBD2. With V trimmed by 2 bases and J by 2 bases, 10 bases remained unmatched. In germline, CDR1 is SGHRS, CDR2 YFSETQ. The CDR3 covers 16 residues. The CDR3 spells CASSLEGTIPAYEQYF. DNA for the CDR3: TGCGCCAGCAGCTTAGAAGGGACTATACCAGCCTACGAGCAGTACTTC.

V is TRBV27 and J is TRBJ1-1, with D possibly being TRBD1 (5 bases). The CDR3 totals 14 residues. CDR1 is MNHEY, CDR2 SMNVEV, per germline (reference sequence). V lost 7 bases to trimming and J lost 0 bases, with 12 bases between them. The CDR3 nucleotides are TGTGCCAGCATCAAGGGACGGATGAACACTGAAGCTTTCTTT. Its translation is CASIKGRMNTEAFF.

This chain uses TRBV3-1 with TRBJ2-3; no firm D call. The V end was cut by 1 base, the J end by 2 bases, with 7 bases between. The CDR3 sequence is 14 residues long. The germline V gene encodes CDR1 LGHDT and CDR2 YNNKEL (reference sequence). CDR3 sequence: CASSQAQPTDTQYF. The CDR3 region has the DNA TGTGCCAGCAGCCAAGCCCAACCCACAGATACGCAGTATTTT.

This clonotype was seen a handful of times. The CDR3 loop is CASSSTGTGDYGYTF. CDR3 sequence (DNA): TGTGCCAGCAGCTCGACCGGGACAGGCGACTATGGCTACACCTTC. This rearrangement joins TRBV7-2 to TRBJ1-2; 8 positions agree with TRBD1. The CDR3 contains 15 residues. Germline loops: CDR1 SGHTA, CDR2 FQGNSA. J gave up 3 bases and V 4 bases, and 7 bases lay outside the gene matches.

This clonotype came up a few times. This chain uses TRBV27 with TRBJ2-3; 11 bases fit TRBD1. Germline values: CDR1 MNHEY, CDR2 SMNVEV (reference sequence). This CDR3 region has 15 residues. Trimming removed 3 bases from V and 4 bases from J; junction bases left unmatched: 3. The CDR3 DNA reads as TGTGCCAGCAGTTTCGGGACAGGGGGATCAGATACGCAGTATTTT. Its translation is CASSFGTGGSDTQYF.

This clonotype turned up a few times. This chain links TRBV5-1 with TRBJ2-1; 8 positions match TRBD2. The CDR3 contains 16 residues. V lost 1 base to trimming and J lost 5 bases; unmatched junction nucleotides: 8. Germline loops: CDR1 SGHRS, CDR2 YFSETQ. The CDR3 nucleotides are TGCGCCAGCAGCTTGTCACCGGGAGGGCGGAACAATGAGCAGTTCTTC. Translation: CASSLSPGGRNNEQFF.

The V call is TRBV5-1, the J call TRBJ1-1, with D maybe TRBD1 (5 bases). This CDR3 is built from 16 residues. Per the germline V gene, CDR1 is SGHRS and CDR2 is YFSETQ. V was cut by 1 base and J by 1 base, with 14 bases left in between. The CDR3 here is CASSLRTGTGNTEAFF. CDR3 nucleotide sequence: TGCGCCAGCAGCTTGCGGACCGGGACGGGGAACACTGAAGCTTTCTTT. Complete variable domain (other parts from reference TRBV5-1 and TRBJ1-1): KAGVTQTPRYLIKTRGQQVTLSCSPISGHRSVSWYQQTPGQGLQFLFEYFSETQRNKGNFPGRFSGRQFSNSRSEMNVSTLELGDSALYLCASSLRTGTGNTEAFFGQGTRLTVV.

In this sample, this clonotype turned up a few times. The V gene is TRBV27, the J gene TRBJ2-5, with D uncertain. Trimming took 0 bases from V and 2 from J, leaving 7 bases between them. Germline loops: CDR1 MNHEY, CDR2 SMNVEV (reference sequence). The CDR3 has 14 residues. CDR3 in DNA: TGTGCCAGCAGTTTATCGTCGGAGCAAGAGACCCAGTACTTC. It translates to CASSLSSEQETQYF.

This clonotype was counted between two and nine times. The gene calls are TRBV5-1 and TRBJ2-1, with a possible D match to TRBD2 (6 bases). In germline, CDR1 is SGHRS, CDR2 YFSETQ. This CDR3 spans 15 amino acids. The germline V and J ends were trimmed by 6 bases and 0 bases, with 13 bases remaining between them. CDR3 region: CASKLTEGSYNEQFF. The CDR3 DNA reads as TGCGCCAGCAAACTCACGGAGGGCTCCTACAATGAGCAGTTCTTC.

CDR3 in DNA: TGTGCCAGCATCCCTTGGCGGGGGAGCACAGATACGCAGTATTTT. It yields the protein CASIPWRGSTDTQYF. This chain joins TRBV11-2 and TRBJ2-3; TRBD2 agrees at 7 bases. The CDR3 sequence is 15 residues long. CDR1 is SGHAT and CDR2 is FQNNGV in the germline V gene. V lost 7 bases, J lost 0 bases, and 7 bases stayed unmatched.

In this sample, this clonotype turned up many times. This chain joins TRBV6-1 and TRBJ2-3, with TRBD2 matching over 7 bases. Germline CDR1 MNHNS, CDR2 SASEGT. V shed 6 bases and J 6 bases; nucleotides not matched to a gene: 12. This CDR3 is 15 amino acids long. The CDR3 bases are TGTGCCAGCAGGGATACTAGCGCCTTTGGGGATACGCAGTATTTT. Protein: CASRDTSAFGDTQYF.

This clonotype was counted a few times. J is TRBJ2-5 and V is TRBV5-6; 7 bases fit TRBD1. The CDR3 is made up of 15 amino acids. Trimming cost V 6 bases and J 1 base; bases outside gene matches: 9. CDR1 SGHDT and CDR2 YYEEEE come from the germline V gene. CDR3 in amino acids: CASISLTGIQETQYF. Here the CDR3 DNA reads TGTGCCAGCATCTCCCTGACAGGGATCCAAGAGACCCAGTACTTC.

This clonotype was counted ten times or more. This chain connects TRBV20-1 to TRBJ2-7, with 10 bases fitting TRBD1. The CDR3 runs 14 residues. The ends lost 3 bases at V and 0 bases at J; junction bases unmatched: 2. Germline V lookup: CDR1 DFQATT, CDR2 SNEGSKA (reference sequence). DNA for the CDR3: TGCAGTGCTAGGGGACAGGGGAGCTCCTACGAGCAGTACTTC. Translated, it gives CSARGQGSSYEQYF.

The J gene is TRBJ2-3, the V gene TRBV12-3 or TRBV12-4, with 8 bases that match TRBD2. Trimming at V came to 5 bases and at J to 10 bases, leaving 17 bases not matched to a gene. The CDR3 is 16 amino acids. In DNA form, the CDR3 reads TGTGCCAGCAGTCCCTTAGCGGGATCCGGGGAGTGGTCGCAGTATTTT. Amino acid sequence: CASSPLAGSGEWSQYF.

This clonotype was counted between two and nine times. CDR3 in DNA: TGTGCCAGCAGCCCTCCGCGAACAGGGAGTCCTGAAGCTTTCTTT. It translates to CASSPPRTGSPEAFF. The J gene is TRBJ1-1, the V gene TRBV4-2, with D possibly TRBD1 on 6 matching bases. Trimming removed 4 bases from V and 6 bases from J, with 18 bases in between. The CDR3 loop spans 15 amino acids. Germline values: CDR1 LGHNA, CDR2 YNFKEQ.

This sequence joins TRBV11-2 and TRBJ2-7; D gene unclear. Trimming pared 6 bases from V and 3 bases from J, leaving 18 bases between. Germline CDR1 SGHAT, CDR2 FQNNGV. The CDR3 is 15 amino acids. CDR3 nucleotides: TGTGCCAGCAGAGATACTGGGCCCCCTCGCTACGAGCAGTACTTC. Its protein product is CASRDTGPPRYEQYF.

CDR3 loop: CASSQGQFYGYTF. The CDR3 DNA follows: TGTGCCAGCAGCCAGGGACAGTTCTATGGCTACACCTTC. The chain couples TRBV6-5 to TRBJ1-2; 7 nucleotides align to TRBD1. This CDR3 comprises 13 residues. V lost 6 bases, J lost 4 bases, and 5 bases stayed unmatched. Looked up from germline, CDR1 is MNHEY and CDR2 is SVGAGI.

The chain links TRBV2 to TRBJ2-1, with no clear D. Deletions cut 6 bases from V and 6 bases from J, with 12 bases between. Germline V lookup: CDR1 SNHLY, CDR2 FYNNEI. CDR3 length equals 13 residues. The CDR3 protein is CASSLIIGNEQFF. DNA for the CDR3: TGTGCCAGCAGCCTAATTATAGGCAATGAGCAGTTCTTC.

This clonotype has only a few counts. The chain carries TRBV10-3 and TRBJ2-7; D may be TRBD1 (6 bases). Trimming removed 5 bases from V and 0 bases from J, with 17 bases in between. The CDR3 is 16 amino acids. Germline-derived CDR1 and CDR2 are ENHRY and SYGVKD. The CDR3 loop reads CAISTTGTPSSYEQYF. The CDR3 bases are TGTGCCATCAGTACAACCGGGACACCGAGCTCCTACGAGCAGTACTTC.

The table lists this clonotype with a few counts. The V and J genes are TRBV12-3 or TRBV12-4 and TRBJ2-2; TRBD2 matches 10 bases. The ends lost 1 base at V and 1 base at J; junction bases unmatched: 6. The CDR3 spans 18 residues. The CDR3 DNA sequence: TGTGCCAGCAGTTTAGTTGGGCTAGCGGGGGTGAACACCGGGGAGCTGTTTTTT. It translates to CASSLVGLAGVNTGELFF.

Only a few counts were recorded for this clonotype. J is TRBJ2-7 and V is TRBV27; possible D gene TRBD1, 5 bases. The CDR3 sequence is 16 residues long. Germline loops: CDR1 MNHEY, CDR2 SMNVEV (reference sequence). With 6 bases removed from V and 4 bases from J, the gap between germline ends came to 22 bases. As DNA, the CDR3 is TGTGCCAGCAGCTCCCCAATGACCCGACCAGGGTACGAGCAGTACTTC. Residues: CASSSPMTRPGYEQYF.

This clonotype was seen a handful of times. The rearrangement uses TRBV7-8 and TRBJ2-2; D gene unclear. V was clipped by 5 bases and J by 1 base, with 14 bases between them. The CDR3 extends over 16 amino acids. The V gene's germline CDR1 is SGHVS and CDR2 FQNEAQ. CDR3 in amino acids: CASSPKVRVNTGELFF. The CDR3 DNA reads TGTGCCAGCAGCCCAAAGGTTAGGGTGAACACCGGGGAGCTGTTTTTT. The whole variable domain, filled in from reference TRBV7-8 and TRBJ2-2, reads GAGVSQSPRYKVAKRGQDVALRCDPISGHVSLFWYQQALGQGPEFLTYFQNEAQLDKSGLPSDRFFAERPEGSVSTLKIQRTQQEDSAVYLCASSPKVRVNTGELFFGEGSRLTVL.